These T cell receptor beta chains were read from a single sample in a study of T-cell reconstitution after alpha-beta-depleted transplantation in children. One entry per CDR3 protein results from TCRdb running MiXCR on the PCR reads. Here the sample spans approximately 240,000 distinct CDR3 sequences, 7.5% to 10% being singletons. The specimen comprised PBMCs from the stem cell graft donor, sampled from the stem cell graft. These TCRs come from a human donor who donated a stem cell graft to a child with SCID. CDR3s include the opening cysteine and the closing phenylalanine or tryptophan. Each record gives: J gene, clone size, V gene, D gene, CDR3 DNA, CDR3 protein. The D gene is left open where the match is weak. Part of the rows lack a size; the others show once, few, many or a class for expanded clones.

>TRBJ2-2|many|TRBV7-2|.
TGTGCCAGCAGGCAGGGTGTTCAGACCGGGGAGCTGTTTTTT
CASRQGVQTGELFF
>TRBJ2-7|many|TRBV20-1|.
TGCAGTGCTAGACACAACACCACGCCCTACGAGCAGTACTTC
CSARHNTTPYEQYF
>TRBJ2-3|many|TRBV20-1|.
TGCAGTGCTCCCCCAGGACCGGACGGGTGGGATACGCAGTATTTT
CSAPPGPDGWDTQYF
>TRBJ2-3|many|TRBV6-1|TRBD2
TGTGCCAGCAGGGGCAAAGCGGGGGGAACAGATACGCAGTATTTT
CASRGKAGGTDTQYF
>TRBJ2-5|many|TRBV5-5|TRBD2
TGTGCCAGCAGCTCCGGGACTAGATCTGTGGAGACCCAGTACTTC
CASSSGTRSVETQYF
>TRBJ1-3|many|TRBV7-9|TRBD1
TGTGCCAGCAGCGGGGGACAGGACCCTTGGCCTGGGAACACCATATATTTT
CASSGGQDPWPGNTIYF
>TRBJ2-1|many|TRBV2|.
TGTGCCAGCAGGGACCCTGCAGATCCCCCGGGGCACAATGAGCAGTTCTTC
CASRDPADPPGHNEQFF
>TRBJ2-7|many|TRBV5-1|TRBD2
TGCGCCAGCAGCCCGACTAGCGGGGGAGCCTACGAGCAGTACTTC
CASSPTSGGAYEQYF
>TRBJ1-2|many|TRBV4-1|TRBD1
TGCGCCAGCAGCCAAGATATTGGTACAGGGGGGAACTATGGCTACACCTTC
CASSQDIGTGGNYGYTF
>TRBJ2-1|many|TRBV25-1|TRBD1
TGTGCCAGCAGTGAAGGGACAGGGGGCTACAATGAGCAGTTCTTC
CASSEGTGGYNEQFF
>TRBJ2-2|many|TRBV7-9|.
TGTGCCAGCAGCCTAGGGCAGGAGGGCACCGGGGAGCTGTTTTTT
CASSLGQEGTGELFF
>TRBJ2-3|many|TRBV3-1|TRBD2
TGTGCCAGCAGCCAAGGAGGTAGCGGGCGAAACACAGATACGCAGTATTTT
CASSQGGSGRNTDTQYF
>TRBJ2-7|many|TRBV6-6|.
TGTGCCAGCAGTGACGGAACCTACGAGCAGTACTTC
CASSDGTYEQYF
>TRBJ2-5|.|TRBV19|.
TGTGCCAGTAGCCCGGAACCTGGGGGGACCCAGTACTTC
CASSPEPGGTQYF
>TRBJ1-5|many|TRBV6-5|.
TGTGCCAGCAGTTACTCAGGGGGGACCCTCTATAGCAATCAGCCCCAGCATTTT
CASSYSGGTLYSNQPQHF
>TRBJ2-7|many|TRBV3-1|.
TGTGCCAGCAGCATCAACTGGCGACAGGAAGGGGAGCAGTACTTC
CASSINWRQEGEQYF
>TRBJ1-1|.|TRBV12-3/TRBV12-4|TRBD1
TGTGCCAGCAGCCCCGGAGCAGGGGGCAGTTGGAGCACTGAAACTTTCTTT
CASSPGAGGSWSTETFF
>TRBJ1-1|.|TRBV20-1|.
TGCAATGCTAGAGCCGCTGAAGCTTTCTTT
CNARAAEAFF